The 13 T cell receptor beta chains below come from one sample, sequenced in a study of beta chain features in type 1 diabetes. Study-level points and caveats: In every one of the four CD4+ subsets, TCRB CDR3s were moderately but significantly shorter in Type 1 diabetes patients.

Their antigen targets remain unknown. Expressed TCRB transcripts were sequenced because the isolated RNA had all been reverse transcribed beforehand. Repertoires were generated with immunoSEQ multiplex PCR, while TCRdb's copy carries only in-frame clones and drops some. The sample consists of hundreds of thousands of clones, around 15% of them appearing once. The sequencing sample was made of naive CD4+ T cells from blood. These receptors were obtained from a man younger than 35 with type 1 diabetes.

This clone was detected once. The chain couples TRBV4-2 to TRBJ2-3; 7 bases match TRBD2. From germline, CDR1 is LGHNA and CDR2 YNFKEQ. CDR3 length: 16 amino acids. J was trimmed by 3 bases and V by 3 bases; bases with no gene match: 9. The CDR3 protein is CASSQGNSGLTDTQYF. The CDR3 DNA reads as TGTGCCAGCAGCCAGGGGAATAGCGGGCTTACAGATACGCAGTATTTT.

V is TRBV20-1 and J is TRBJ2-3; D not resolved. The V and J ends lost 6 bases and 2 bases respectively, with 3 bases between them. Germline V gene data show CDR1 as DFQATT and CDR2 as SNEGSKA (reference sequence). The CDR3 runs to 10 residues. CDR3 residues: CSAHTDTQYF. CDR3 DNA: TGCAGTGCCCACACAGATACGCAGTATTTT.

The rearrangement links TRBV5-1 to TRBJ2-1; D gene uncertain. Trimming pared 2 bases from V and 4 bases from J, leaving 13 bases between. From germline, CDR1 is SGHRS and CDR2 YFSETQ. The CDR3 is 15 amino acids. CDR3 sequence reads: CASSFSRADYNEQFF. In DNA form, the CDR3 reads TGCGCCAGCAGCTTTTCTAGGGCGGATTACAATGAGCAGTTCTTC.

Notes on this clone: In the same sample, other DNA sequences code for this CDR3. The J gene is TRBJ1-1, the V gene TRBV5-1; D unresolved. The CDR3 extends over 13 amino acids. V lost 0 bases to trimming and J lost 4 bases, with 7 bases between them. The V gene's germline CDR1 is SGHRS and CDR2 YFSETQ. CDR3 protein: CASSLEGSTEAFF. DNA of the CDR3: TGCGCCAGCAGCTTGGAGGGCAGCACTGAAGCTTTCTTT.

The gene calls are TRBV30 and TRBJ2-1; the D call may be TRBD1 or TRBD2 (5 bases each). Per the germline V gene, CDR1 is GTSNPN and CDR2 is SVGIG (reference sequence). CDR3 length: 16 residues. V lost 5 bases and J 0 bases, leaving 17 bases between the germline ends. The CDR3 region has the DNA TGTGCCTGGGGGGGTCCGCGCAGGAGCTCCTACAATGAGCAGTTCTTC. Translating it yields CAWGGPRRSSYNEQFF.

The chain employs TRBV6-5 and TRBJ1-1, with D possibly matching TRBD1 (5 bases). The CDR3 totals 15 residues. Germline V gene lookup returns CDR1 MNHEY and CDR2 SVGAGI. V was clipped by 4 bases and J by 1 base, with 13 bases between them. CDR3 sequence (DNA): TGTGCCAGCAGTTGGAGCGACAGCGGGAACACTGAAGCTTTCTTT. It yields the protein CASSWSDSGNTEAFF.

In its sample, this clone was seen a few times. V and J are TRBV27 and TRBJ2-6, with TRBD2 as a possible D gene (6 bases). CDR1 is MNHEY, CDR2 SMNVEV, per germline (reference sequence). Trimming took off 6 bases at V and 2 bases at J, with 17 bases between the two ends. The CDR3 has 17 amino acids. CDR3 sequence: CASSFLEGSAGANVLTF. In DNA, the CDR3 is TGTGCCAGCAGCTTTCTGGAGGGGTCTGCTGGGGCCAACGTCCTGACTTTC.

The chain is built from TRBV9 and TRBJ2-3, with 14 nucleotides matching TRBD2. V dropped 3 bases and J dropped 1; count of bases not matched to a gene: 7. Germline V gene sequence: CDR1 SGDLS, CDR2 YYNGEE. There are 18 residues in the CDR3. In DNA, the CDR3 is TGTGCCAGCAGCGAGAGGACTAGCGGGGGGCCGGGCACAGATACGCAGTATTTT. Translated: CASSERTSGGPGTDTQYF.

J is TRBJ2-4 and V is TRBV28; D not certain. Germline V gene lookup returns CDR1 MDHEN and CDR2 SYDVKM. The CDR3 length is 13 residues. Here the CDR3 DNA reads TGTGCGTCGGGTGGTTTCACCAAAAACATTCAGTACTTC. It encodes CASGGFTKNIQYF.

This clone was seen ten or more times. The chain joins TRBV9 to TRBJ2-5; D might be TRBD2 (6 bases). Looked up from germline, CDR1 is SGDLS and CDR2 is YYNGEE. Trimming stripped 1 base from V and 0 bases from J, with 13 bases between. This CDR3 region has 16 residues. The CDR3 DNA sequence: TGTGCCAGCAGCGTACGGACTACCTGGTACCAAGAGACCCAGTACTTC. Amino acid sequence: CASSVRTTWYQETQYF.

The chain couples TRBV29-1 to TRBJ2-1; D may be TRBD1 (6 bases). CDR3 length equals 19 residues. The germline V and J ends were trimmed by 2 bases and 0 bases, with 23 bases remaining between them. CDR1 and CDR2 (germline): SQVTM, ANQGSEA. The CDR3 spells CSVEFLGRGTFVSYNEQFF. CDR3 in DNA: TGCAGCGTTGAATTTCTTGGCCGAGGGACATTCGTCTCCTACAATGAGCAGTTCTTC.

This clone was found a few times. The chain carries TRBV19 and TRBJ1-3, with unresolved D. The CDR3 is 13 residues long. Trimming cost V 9 bases and J 0 bases, with 9 bases left between them. Germline V gene data show CDR1 as LNHDA and CDR2 as SQIVND (reference sequence). CDR3 DNA sequence: TGTGCCAGCAGCGCACGCTCTGGAAACACCATATATTTT. Protein: CASSARSGNTIYF.

This clone was seen a few times. A junction boundary mismatches the germline segment, possibly from a read error. The chain links TRBV30 to TRBJ1-2; D perhaps matches TRBD1 (6 bases). The germline V gene encodes CDR1 GTSNPN and CDR2 SVGIG (reference sequence). The length of the CDR3 is 11 residues. CDR3 amino acids: CAWSVQGRLYF. The CDR3 nucleotides are TGTGCCTGGAGTGTACAGGGCAGACTTTACTTC. The complete variable domain, with remaining parts taken from reference TRBV30 and TRBJ1-2, reads SQTIHQWPATLVQPVGSPLSLECTVEGTSNPNLYWYRQAAGRGLQLLFYSVGIGQISSEVPQNLSASRPQDRQFILSSKKLLLSDSGFYLCAWSVQGRLYFGSGTRLTVV.